A single sample gave rise to the 27 T cell receptor beta chains below, sequenced in a study of regulatory and conventional T cells in RAG deficiency. The sorted regulatory T cells were CD4+, CD25-high and CD127-low, with genomic DNA sequenced. The table came from immunoSEQ multiplex PCR; TCRdb's copy has only in-frame clones and leaves some out. The sample carries about 420 clones, about 46% recorded once. What was sequenced was CD4+ Tregs sorted from blood. The receptor set was obtained from a human donor with RAG deficiency presenting as severe combined immunodeficiency.

V is TRBV5-1 and J is TRBJ2-4; no clear D. Germline assignment: CDR1 SGHRS and CDR2 YFSETQ. The CDR3 consists of 13 residues. V lost 2 bases, J lost 1 base, and 4 bases lay in between. Here the CDR3 DNA reads TGCGCCAGCAGCTTAGGGGCCAAAAACATTCAGTACTTC. Its translation: CASSLGAKNIQYF.

V gene TRBV5-1 combines with J gene TRBJ1-2, with TRBD1 identical over 9 bases. Germline lookup yields CDR1 SGHRS and CDR2 YFSETQ. V gave up 0 bases and J gave up 8 bases; unmatched junction bases: 5. The CDR3 loop spans 14 amino acids. In DNA, the CDR3 is TGCGCCAGCAGCTTGGTAGGGACAGGGAAGGGCTACACCTTC. Translating gives CASSLVGTGKGYTF. Variable domain in full (rest from reference TRBV5-1 and TRBJ1-2): KAGVTQTPRYLIKTRGQQVTLSCSPISGHRSVSWYQQTPGQGLQFLFEYFSETQRNKGNFPGRFSGRQFSNSRSEMNVSTLELGDSALYLCASSLVGTGKGYTFGSGTRLTVV.

The chain employs TRBV15 and TRBJ2-7; TRBD1 is a possible D gene (6 bases). Trimming removed 2 bases at V and 3 bases at J, with 14 bases between. The V gene's germline CDR1 is LNHNV and CDR2 YYDKDF (reference sequence). The CDR3 runs to 15 residues. CDR3 bases: TGTGCCACCAGCAGAATGGGACACGAAGTCTACGAGCAGTACTTC. It yields the protein CATSRMGHEVYEQYF.

This clone turned up a few times. The chain carries TRBV4-1 and TRBJ2-5; either TRBD1 or TRBD2 may supply D (5 bases each). The CDR3 has 16 residues. Germline V gene lookup returns CDR1 MGHRA and CDR2 YSYEKL. V was trimmed by 1 base and J by 1 base, leaving 13 bases between them. CDR3 protein: CASSQASGTPQETQYF. CDR3 nucleotides: TGCGCCAGCAGCCAAGCTTCAGGGACCCCCCAAGAGACCCAGTACTTC.

Regarding this clone: An end of the junction differs from the germline gene, which may be a read error. The chain recombines TRBV29-1 with TRBJ1-4, with D unresolved. This CDR3 spans 12 amino acids. CDR1 and CDR2 (germline): SQVTM, ANQGSEA. The CDR3 spells CSGTVTDEKLFF. Here the CDR3 DNA reads TGCAGCGGGACGGTAACTGATGAAAAACTGTTTTTT.

The V gene is TRBV20-1, the J gene TRBJ1-5; D gene uncertain. The CDR3 covers 11 residues. The V and J ends lost 3 bases and 2 bases respectively, with 2 bases between them. From germline, CDR1 is DFQATT and CDR2 SNEGSKA (reference sequence). In nucleotides, the CDR3 is TGCAGTGCTAGGGGCAATCAGCCCCAGCATTTT. This encodes CSARGNQPQHF.

This sequence joins TRBV30 and TRBJ1-1; weak D call: TRBD1 (6 bases). Trimming shortened V by 0 bases and J by 0 bases, and 11 bases separated the two germline ends. The germline V gene has CDR1 GTSNPN and CDR2 SVGIG (reference sequence). This CDR3 is 15 amino acids long. CDR3 in amino acids: CAWSVLYRVNTEAFF. CDR3 DNA sequence: TGTGCCTGGAGTGTACTTTACAGGGTGAACACTGAAGCTTTCTTT. The variable domain in full, with the rest retrieved from reference TRBV30 and TRBJ1-1, is SQTIHQWPATLVQPVGSPLSLECTVEGTSNPNLYWYRQAAGRGLQLLFYSVGIGQISSEVPQNLSASRPQDRQFILSSKKLLLSDSGFYLCAWSVLYRVNTEAFFGQGTRLTVV.

CDR3 nucleotide sequence: TGTGCCAGCAGTTATCACAGCTCTAACTATGGCTACACCTTC. This sequence encodes CASSYHSSNYGYTF. The chain joins TRBV6-5 to TRBJ1-2; D gene unclear. With 3 bases removed from V and 0 bases from J, the gap between germline ends came to 8 bases. This CDR3 spans 14 amino acids. The germline V gene encodes CDR1 MNHEY and CDR2 SVGAGI.

The CDR3 region has the DNA TGTGCCAGCAGCCCGAACACCGGGGAGCTGTTTTTT. Its translation is CASSPNTGELFF. V is TRBV7-3 and J is TRBJ2-2; D remains ambiguous. This CDR3 is 12 amino acids long. CDR1 SGHTA and CDR2 FQGTGA come from the germline V gene. V was clipped by 5 bases and J by 0 bases, with 1 base between them.

J is TRBJ2-7 and V is TRBV4-2; D might be TRBD2 (6 bases). This CDR3 has 12 residues. V lost 5 bases to trimming and J lost 6 bases, with 11 bases between them. Germline CDR1 and CDR2: LGHNA and YNFKEQ. In DNA form, the CDR3 reads TGTGCCAGCAGCGCGACTAGTACCGAGCAGTACTTC. It translates to CASSATSTEQYF.

V gene TRBV9 combines with J gene TRBJ2-1, with 7 positions matching TRBD1. With V trimmed by 3 bases and J by 3 bases, 9 bases remained unmatched. The germline CDR1 and CDR2 sequences are SGDLS and YYNGEE. The CDR3 loop spans 16 amino acids. The CDR3 nucleotides are TGTGCCAGCAGCGAATTCTACAGGGGTCTCTACAATGAGCAGTTCTTC. Its protein product is CASSEFYRGLYNEQFF. Filled out from reference TRBV9 and TRBJ2-1, the complete variable domain reads DSGVTQTPKHLITATGQRVTLRCSPRSGDLSVYWYQQSLDQGLQFLIQYYNGEERAKGNILERFSAQQFPDLHSELNLSSLELGDSALYFCASSEFYRGLYNEQFFGPGTRLTVL.

The chain joins TRBV7-7 to TRBJ2-5; no firm D call. The CDR3 loop spans 13 amino acids. The V gene lost 1 base and the J gene lost 0 bases, with 3 bases spanning the gap. CDR1 is SSHAT and CDR2 is FNYEAQ in the germline V gene (reference sequence). In DNA, the CDR3 is TGTGCCAGCAGCTTAGAGTACCAAGAGACCCAGTACTTC. This encodes CASSLEYQETQYF.

CDR3: CASSLILEQYF. DNA for the CDR3: TGTGCCAGCAGCCTCATTCTCGAGCAGTACTTC. V usage is TRBV7-2 and J usage is TRBJ2-7, with D unclear. Germline V gene lookup returns CDR1 SGHTA and CDR2 FQGNSA. The CDR3 loop spans 11 amino acids. The ends were cut back, 5 bases at V and 6 bases at J, with 8 bases in the middle. Filled out from reference TRBV7-2 and TRBJ2-7, the complete variable domain reads GAGVSQSPSNKVTEKGKDVELRCDPISGHTALYWYRQSLGQGLEFLIYFQGNSAPDKSGLPSDRFSAERTGGSVSTLTIQRTQQEDSAVYLCASSLILEQYFGPGTRLTVT.

The rearrangement links TRBV4-2 to TRBJ1-2; possible D gene TRBD1, 5 bases. V lost 5 bases, J lost 3 bases, and 10 bases lay in between. In germline, CDR1 is LGHNA, CDR2 YNFKEQ. The length of the CDR3 is 13 residues. CDR3 nucleotides: TGTGCCAGCAGCTTGGCCAGGGACTATGGCTACACCTTC. Translated: CASSLARDYGYTF.

By proportion, this clone is large. The rearrangement links TRBV2 to TRBJ1-6; D not resolved. The germline CDR1 and CDR2 sequences are SNHLY and FYNNEI. The CDR3 spans 11 residues. V lost 2 bases and J lost 10, with 3 bases in between. This CDR3 is CASSEWSPLHF. CDR3 bases: TGTGCCAGCAGTGAATGGTCACCCCTCCACTTT.

The chain carries TRBV6-9 and TRBJ1-5; no clear D. Trimming took 3 bases from V and 5 from J, leaving 17 bases between them. This CDR3 region has 16 residues. The V gene's germline CDR1 is MNHGY and CDR2 SVAAGI. The CDR3 spells CASSYIDPAGHQPQHF. In DNA, the CDR3 is TGTGCCAGCAGTTACATTGACCCCGCGGGTCATCAGCCCCAGCATTTT.

The rearrangement links TRBV5-1 to TRBJ2-7; maybe TRBD1 (6 bases). The CDR3 loop spans 14 amino acids. The V gene lost 1 base and the J gene lost 1 base, with 9 bases spanning the gap. CDR1 is SGHRS and CDR2 is YFSETQ in the germline V gene. The CDR3 sequence: CASSLTGRSYEQYF. The CDR3 DNA is TGCGCCAGCAGCTTGACAGGGCGTTCCTACGAGCAGTACTTC.

The CDR3 nucleotides read TGTGCCAGCAAAGGGAGGGGCTCCTACGAGCAGTACTTC. This codes for CASKGRGSYEQYF. The chain couples TRBV5-4 to TRBJ2-7, with 7 bases lining up with TRBD2. Losses at the gene ends were 6 bases for V and 0 bases for J; bases not matched to a gene: 3. The CDR3 covers 13 residues. Germline values: CDR1 SGHNT, CDR2 YYREEE (reference sequence).

In its sample, this clone ranks as large. A junction end diverges from the germline sequence, so it may reflect a read error. The V call is TRBV7-7, the J call TRBJ2-7; 9 bases fit TRBD2. Germline V CDR1 and CDR2: SSHAT, FNYEAQ (reference sequence). This CDR3 spans 13 amino acids. CDR3 coding DNA: TGTGCTAGCAGCTTAGCGGGGGCCTACGAGCAGTACTTC. This translates into CASSLAGAYEQYF.

A few counts support this clone. The chain combines TRBV4-1 with TRBJ1-2, with a weak D call TRBD1 (6 bases). The CDR3 loop spans 14 amino acids. V dropped 4 bases and J dropped 4 bases, with 13 bases sitting between them. The germline V gene encodes CDR1 MGHRA and CDR2 YSYEKL. The CDR3 DNA follows: TGCGCCAGCAGCCGCCCAACAGGGCCCTATGGCTACACCTTC. Its translation is CASSRPTGPYGYTF.

The rearrangement uses TRBV6-6 and TRBJ2-7, with D hard to call. Per germline, CDR1 MNHNY and CDR2 SVGAGI (reference sequence). Trimming left V 0 bases short and J 2 bases short, with 8 bases between. This CDR3 comprises 14 residues. CDR3 residues: CASSYSLTAYEQYF. The CDR3 bases are TGTGCCAGCAGTTACTCCCTCACGGCCTACGAGCAGTACTTC.

This chain joins TRBV6-6 and TRBJ1-2; D gene uncertain. Germline V lookup: CDR1 MNHNY, CDR2 SVGAGI (reference sequence). V lost 3 bases, J lost 0 bases, and 8 bases lay in between. The CDR3 is made up of 14 amino acids. This CDR3 is CASSYHSSNYGYTF. The CDR3 nucleotides are TGTGCCAGCAGTTATCACAGCTCTAACTATGGCTACACCTTC.

The V gene is TRBV5-5, the J gene TRBJ1-2; maybe TRBD1 (5 bases). Trimming took 0 bases from V and 3 from J, leaving 6 bases between them. Germline-derived CDR1 and CDR2 are SGHKS and YYEKEE (reference sequence). The CDR3 extends over 13 amino acids. The CDR3 DNA reads as TGTGCCAGCAGCTTGGCCAGGGACTATGGCTACACCTTC. Its translation: CASSLARDYGYTF.

This CDR3 is CSVDMWGNEKLFF. CDR3 bases: TGCAGCGTCGACATGTGGGGGAATGAAAAACTGTTTTTT. This chain joins TRBV29-1 and TRBJ1-4; D is perhaps TRBD1 (5 bases). CDR3 length equals 13 residues. With 6 bases removed from V and 5 bases from J, the gap between germline ends came to 13 bases. The germline V gene has CDR1 SQVTM and CDR2 ANQGSEA. The variable domain in full, with the rest retrieved from reference TRBV29-1 and TRBJ1-4, is SAVISQKPSRDICQRGTSLTIQCQVDSQVTMMFWYRQQPGQSLTLIATANQGSEATYESGFVIDKFPISRPNLTFSTLTVSNMSPEDSSIYLCSVDMWGNEKLFFGSGTQLSVL.

The chain joins TRBV7-8 to TRBJ1-1; D unresolved. The CDR3 length is 16 residues. Per germline, CDR1 SGHVS and CDR2 FQNEAQ. V lost 4 bases, J lost 0 bases, and 15 bases lay in between. The CDR3 sequence is CASSSSGTRMNTEAFF. DNA of the CDR3: TGTGCCAGCAGCTCTTCGGGAACGAGAATGAACACTGAAGCTTTCTTT.

The V call is TRBV5-8, the J call TRBJ2-7; 7 bases fit TRBD2. Trimming took 6 bases from V and 0 from J; bases not matched to a gene: 3. Germline V gene lookup returns CDR1 SGHTS and CDR2 YDEGEE. The CDR3 contains 13 residues. The CDR3 loop is CASKGRGSYEQYF. Written as DNA, the CDR3 is TGTGCCAGCAAAGGGAGGGGCTCCTACGAGCAGTACTTC.

V and J are TRBV10-2 and TRBJ1-1; possibly TRBD1 for D (5 bases). With 6 bases removed from V and 0 bases from J, the gap between germline ends came to 17 bases. The CDR3 spans 16 residues. From germline, CDR1 is WSHSY and CDR2 SAAADI. CDR3 amino acids: CASRYMEGPMNTEAFF. The CDR3 coding sequence is TGCGCCAGCAGATATATGGAGGGACCCATGAACACTGAAGCTTTCTTT.